This T cell receptor beta chain came from a study of T cell repertoires in cytomegalovirus infection. This CDR3 region has 15 residues. In germline, CDR1 is MDHEN, CDR2 SYDVKM. V shed 1 base and J 8 bases; nucleotides not matched to a gene: 5. TCRdb itself ran the reads through MiXCR, one entry per CDR3 protein. There are about 180,000 distinct CDR3 sequences in the sample; roughly 17% occur only once, and less than 25% lies in the top ten. J is TRBJ2-1 and V is TRBV28; 10 bases match TRBD2. This clonotype was obtained from a human donor in good health (CMV status not recorded). Some clones in this sample may be carry-over from other donors' samples. Input material: CD8+ T cells from PBMCs. In DNA form, the CDR3 reads TGTGCCAGCAGTTTATTAGCGGGGGGTGGCGATGAGCAGTTCTTC. Amino acid sequence: CASSLLAGGGDEQFF.